Presented here are 21 T cell receptor beta chains from one specimen sequenced in a study of blood T cell repertoires in COVID-19. Some clones are missing from TCRdb's copy, which holds only in-frame ones; the method was immunoSEQ multiplex PCR. Among 200,000 or so clones, about four fifths were seen once, and the ten largest hold around 12%. The sample was peripheral blood. The receptors were gathered from an elderly woman with COVID-19, enrolled during active disease.

The chain joins TRBV6-6 to TRBJ1-2; D unresolved. Between the trimmed V and J ends, which lost 6 bases and 2 bases, there was a span of 10 bases. Germline CDR1 MNHNY, CDR2 SVGAGI (reference sequence). This CDR3 spans 13 amino acids. The CDR3 sequence is CASRADINYGYTF. In nucleotides, the CDR3 is TGTGCCAGCAGGGCCGACATAAACTATGGCTACACCTTC.

The chain employs TRBV27 and TRBJ1-1; D is undetermined. Trimming pared 2 bases from V and 0 bases from J, leaving 7 bases between. The CDR3 has 14 amino acids. Germline-derived CDR1 and CDR2 are MNHEY and SMNVEV (reference sequence). The CDR3 sequence: CASSLNRVNTEAFF. CDR3 sequence (DNA): TGTGCCAGCAGTTTAAACAGAGTGAACACTGAAGCTTTCTTT.

The V call is TRBV13, the J call TRBJ2-1; unclear D gene. V was cut by 3 bases and J by 4 bases, with 7 bases left in between. Germline loops: CDR1 PRHDT, CDR2 FYEKMQ (reference sequence). The CDR3 is 13 residues long. The CDR3 is CASSFEAYNEQFF. DNA of the CDR3: TGTGCCAGCAGCTTCGAAGCTTACAATGAGCAGTTCTTC.

The chain combines TRBV19 with TRBJ1-2; 11 positions match TRBD1. Germline V gene sequence: CDR1 LNHDA, CDR2 SQIVND (reference sequence). J was trimmed by 5 bases and V by 8 bases; bases with no gene match: 7. The CDR3 consists of 14 residues. In DNA form, the CDR3 reads TGTGCCAGTTCGGACAGGGGGCTCGGGTATGGCTACACCTTC. Translation: CASSDRGLGYGYTF.

This rearrangement joins TRBV7-9 to TRBJ2-7; 9 nucleotides agree with TRBD1. The V gene end was trimmed by 4 bases and the J gene end by 3 bases; junction bases not matched to a gene: 7. CDR1 is SEHNR and CDR2 is FQNEAQ in the germline V gene (reference sequence). There are 15 residues in the CDR3. This chain's CDR3 is CASSYPGQGLYEQYF. The CDR3, as DNA: TGTGCCAGCAGCTACCCGGGACAGGGACTCTACGAGCAGTACTTC.

J is TRBJ2-5 and V is TRBV7-3, with 9 positions matching TRBD2. The CDR3 totals 14 residues. CDR1 is SGHTA, CDR2 FQGTGA, per germline. J gave up 5 bases and V 2 bases, and 3 bases lay outside the gene matches. The DNA of the CDR3 is TGTGCCAGCAGCTTAGCGGGGGGGCTGGAGACCCAGTACTTC. Translating gives CASSLAGGLETQYF.

The V call is TRBV6-5, the J call TRBJ1-1; D remains unclear. Trimming removed 6 bases at V and 4 bases at J, with 12 bases between. CDR3 length: 13 amino acids. CDR1 is MNHEY, CDR2 SVGAGI, per germline. The CDR3, as DNA: TGTGCCAGCAGGAAGGGAGAGTTCACTGAAGCTTTCTTT. Protein product: CASRKGEFTEAFF.

The J gene is TRBJ1-3, the V gene TRBV5-6; TRBD1 aligns across 12 bases. The CDR3 consists of 18 residues. Germline V gives CDR1 SGHDT, CDR2 YYEEEE. J lost 0 bases, V lost 0 bases, and 4 bases had no gene match. The CDR3 sequence: CASSLGDRGLLSGNTIYF. In DNA form, the CDR3 reads TGTGCCAGCAGCTTGGGGGACAGGGGGCTCCTCTCTGGAAACACCATATATTTT.

The chain joins TRBV3-1 (or the pseudogene TRBV3-2) to TRBJ1-2; D may be TRBD1 (5 bases). Germline loops: CDR1 LGHDT, CDR2 YNNKEL (reference sequence). The CDR3 contains 14 residues. V was cut by 3 bases and J by 2 bases, with 10 bases left in between. This CDR3 reads CASSHNDRNYGYTF. The CDR3 DNA is TGTGCCAGCAGCCACAACGACAGAAACTATGGCTACACCTTC.

This clone occurred once. The CDR3: CASSRTGALNYGYTF. As DNA, the CDR3 is TGTGCCAGCAGCCGAACAGGGGCGTTGAACTATGGCTACACCTTC. The J gene is TRBJ1-2, the V gene TRBV2; 7 positions match TRBD1. This CDR3 region has 15 residues. V shed 6 bases, J shed 2 bases, and the junction held 9 bases outside the gene matches. Germline lookup yields CDR1 SNHLY and CDR2 FYNNEI.

This sequence joins TRBV24-1 and TRBJ2-7, with 10 positions matching TRBD1. Germline trimming cut 4 bases from V and 3 bases from J; bases unmatched to any gene: 5. CDR1 is KGHDR and CDR2 is SFDVKD in the germline V gene. The CDR3 totals 15 residues. CDR3 residues: CATSDWDRGIYEQYF. CDR3 DNA sequence: TGTGCCACCAGTGACTGGGACAGGGGTATCTACGAGCAGTACTTC.

The chain couples TRBV11-2 to TRBJ2-3, with 15 nucleotides matching TRBD2. The CDR3 has 19 amino acids. V lost 9 bases to trimming and J lost 0 bases; unmatched junction nucleotides: 13. Germline CDR1 SGHAT, CDR2 FQNNGV. CDR3 sequence (DNA): TGTGCCAGTTCCCGGCGGGGGACTAGCGGGGGGACTAGCACAGATACGCAGTATTTT. It codes for CASSRRGTSGGTSTDTQYF.

The chain recombines TRBV5-1 with TRBJ1-5, with no clear D. This CDR3 contains 13 residues. Germline V gene sequence: CDR1 SGHRS, CDR2 YFSETQ. Trimming cost V 10 bases and J 5 bases, with 16 bases left between them. Written as DNA, the CDR3 is TGCGCCCCTGAAGGGAGTTTTTATCAGCCCCAGCATTTT. Amino acids: CAPEGSFYQPQHF.

This chain links TRBV7-2 with TRBJ1-2, with TRBD1 identical over 7 bases. The trim removed 9 bases at V and 5 bases at J, leaving 12 bases unmatched. Germline V gives CDR1 SGHTA, CDR2 FQGNSA. The CDR3 runs 14 residues. CDR3 loop: CASKQGMDRYGYTF. CDR3 nucleotide sequence: TGTGCCAGTAAACAGGGGATGGATCGGTATGGCTACACCTTC.

CDR3 nucleotides: TGTGCCAGCAGTTTATCAACCCCGGGACAGGGGGCCAACTATGGCTACACCTTC. Its protein is CASSLSTPGQGANYGYTF. The genes are TRBV27 and TRBJ1-2; 12 bases line up with TRBD1. V lost 0 bases and J lost 2; bases outside the gene matches: 7. The CDR3 spans 18 residues. The germline CDR1 and CDR2 sequences are MNHEY and SMNVEV (reference sequence).

The V call is TRBV4-2, the J call TRBJ1-1; 7 bases agree with TRBD1. Trimming cost V 4 bases and J 3 bases; bases outside gene matches: 5. The CDR3 extends over 14 amino acids. The germline gives CDR1 LGHNA, CDR2 YNFKEQ. The CDR3 region is CASSPPGQHTEAFF. The CDR3 DNA follows: TGTGCCAGCAGCCCTCCGGGACAGCACACTGAAGCTTTCTTT.

The CDR3 DNA follows: TGCAGCGTTGAGAGGACAGCGAACACCGGGGAGCTGTTTTTT. Amino acid sequence: CSVERTANTGELFF. The chain combines TRBV29-1 with TRBJ2-2; tentative D call: TRBD1 (6 bases). The CDR3 runs 14 residues. The V gene lost 3 bases and the J gene lost 0 bases, with 8 bases spanning the gap. The germline V gene has CDR1 SQVTM and CDR2 ANQGSEA.

The chain has TRBV19 and TRBJ1-1, with D uncertain. The CDR3 covers 15 residues. Looked up from germline, CDR1 is LNHDA and CDR2 is SQIVND (reference sequence). V was shortened by 6 bases and J by 3 bases, with 17 bases between the two germline ends. CDR3 sequence: CASSFSRAADTEAFF. DNA for the CDR3: TGTGCCAGTAGCTTTTCACGCGCGGCGGACACTGAAGCTTTCTTT.

The rearrangement links TRBV5-1 to TRBJ2-2; a weak D match, TRBD1 (6 bases). The CDR3 is made up of 15 amino acids. V was trimmed by 3 bases and J by 4 bases, leaving 13 bases between them. Germline CDR1 is SGHRS and CDR2 is YFSETQ. The CDR3 nucleotides are TGCGCCAGCAGCTGGGATACAGGGTTCACCGGGGAGCTGTTTTTT. Its protein product is CASSWDTGFTGELFF.

The chain couples TRBV7-9 to TRBJ1-1, with D unclear. Germline lookup yields CDR1 SEHNR and CDR2 FQNEAQ (reference sequence). The CDR3 length is 15 residues. With 2 bases removed from V and 0 bases from J, the gap between germline ends came to 10 bases. CDR3 residues: CASSLLRVLNTEAFF. The CDR3 DNA reads TGTGCCAGCAGCTTACTGAGGGTACTGAACACTGAAGCTTTCTTT.

The chain couples TRBV11-3 to TRBJ1-6; no clear D gene. Germline CDR1 reads SGHNT; CDR2 reads YENEEA. Trimming cost V 1 base and J 5 bases, with 9 bases left between them. The CDR3 totals 15 residues. CDR3 DNA: TGTGCCAGCAGCTTAGGAGGCAGCAATAATTCACCCCTCCACTTT. As protein: CASSLGGSNNSPLHF. Together with reference TRBV11-3 and TRBJ1-6, the CDR3 gives the full variable domain: EAGVVQSPRYKIIEKKQPVAFWCNPISGHNTLYWYLQNLGQGPELLIRYENEEAVDDSQLPKDRFSAERLKGVDSTLKIQPAELGDSAVYLCASSLGGSNNSPLHFGNGTRLTVT.